The TCR beta chain under discussion was sequenced for a study of T-cell memory formation after mild COVID-19. To note about this clonotype: Its antigen is undetermined.

TCRdb re-called the 5' RACE reads through MiXCR, storing one row per CDR3 protein. This repertoire shows around 150,000 distinct CDR3 sequences, 11% found once; its top ten account for roughly 3.8%. Findings and limits, study-wide: Balance between CD4 and CD8 was seen in clones contracting day 15 to 85, and a CD4+ lean was seen in later expanders. Contracting CD4+ clones sat mainly in CM and EM; CD8+ in EMRA.

The junction had 14 bases not matched to a gene; V was cut back by 7 bases and J by 9 bases. The CDR3 sequence is 16 residues long. Germline lookup yields CDR1 SGHAT and CDR2 FQNNGV. The chain employs TRBV11-2 and TRBJ1-6; 8 bases are a match to TRBD1. Sequencing input: PBMCs or a T cell subset sorted from them (not recorded which). This receptor was taken from a man between 18 and 29 years old who had mild COVID-19 (a few samples of this study predate the infection). Cell type and time point are not known. The CDR3 nucleotides read TGTGCCAGCACCCACGACGGTGGACAGGGTGGTTCACCCCTCCACTTT. Translated: CASTHDGGQGGSPLHF.